These T cell receptor beta chains were read from a single sample in a study of pediatric ulcerative colitis. Repertoires were generated with immunoSEQ multiplex PCR, while TCRdb's copy carries only in-frame clones and drops some. Among roughly 70,000 clones listed, about 86% were seen once. Material for sequencing was blood. All receptors derive from a boy aged 5-17 years with severe ulcerative colitis. The CDR3 runs from the conserved cysteine through the conserved F or W. D genes are given only for firm matches. Not every row has a clone size; where given, it reads once, few, many or a size class.

j_call: TRBJ1-1; d_call: NA; clone_size: NA; v_call: TRBV25-1; cdr3_nt: TGTGCCACGGAAGGGTTGCGGGGCACTGAAGCTTTCTTT; cdr3_aa: CATEGLRGTEAFF
j_call: TRBJ2-7; d_call: TRBD2; clone_size: NA; v_call: TRBV4-1; cdr3_nt: TGCGCCAGCAGCCAAAGCTCTAGCGGCTACGAGCAGTACTTC; cdr3_aa: CASSQSSSGYEQYF
j_call: TRBJ1-2; d_call: TRBD1; clone_size: few; v_call: TRBV7-9; cdr3_nt: TGTGCCAGCAGCTCATCCGACAGGGGGCTTTTGGGCTACACCTTC; cdr3_aa: CASSSSDRGLLGYTF
j_call: TRBJ2-5; d_call: TRBD1; clone_size: NA; v_call: TRBV5-1; cdr3_nt: TGCGCCAGCAGCGTGTCCGGGACAGGGGGCGAAGAGACCCAGTACTTC; cdr3_aa: CASSVSGTGGEETQYF
j_call: TRBJ2-7; d_call: TRBD1; clone_size: NA; v_call: TRBV11-3; cdr3_nt: TGTGCCAGCAGCCCACGGGACAGGGAGTACGAGCAGTACTTC; cdr3_aa: CASSPRDREYEQYF
j_call: TRBJ2-2; d_call: TRBD2; clone_size: once; v_call: TRBV7-2; cdr3_nt: TGTGCCAGCAGCCCTTTAGGTAGCGGGAGATTGGCCGGGGAGCTGTTTTTT; cdr3_aa: CASSPLGSGRLAGELFF
j_call: TRBJ2-7; d_call: TRBD2; clone_size: NA; v_call: TRBV5-1; cdr3_nt: TGCGCCAGCAGCTTCATGACTAGCGGGAGCCCCTTCCACGAGCAGTACTTC; cdr3_aa: CASSFMTSGSPFHEQYF
j_call: TRBJ2-3; d_call: NA; clone_size: NA; v_call: TRBV4-3; cdr3_nt: TGCGCCAGCAGCCAAGATTCGGGGAGCGCAGATACGCAGTATTTT; cdr3_aa: CASSQDSGSADTQYF
j_call: TRBJ2-3; d_call: NA; clone_size: NA; v_call: TRBV11-2; cdr3_nt: TGTGCCAGCAGCTTAACCCCAGATACGCAGTATTTT; cdr3_aa: CASSLTPDTQYF
j_call: TRBJ1-2; d_call: NA; clone_size: NA; v_call: TRBV4-1; cdr3_nt: TGCGCCAGCAGCCAAGAGCCGGGTTACTATGGCTACACCTTC; cdr3_aa: CASSQEPGYYGYTF